One and the same sample provided the 25 T cell receptor beta chains below, sequenced in a study of CD8 T cells in Susac syndrome. An amount of RNA that ranged from roughly 0.5 to 1 ug was reverse transcribed with random hexamers. One entry per CDR3 protein results from TCRdb running MiXCR on the immunoSEQ multiplex PCR reads. The sample consists of fewer than 350,000 distinct CDR3 sequences, 70% to 90% of them appearing once. Sequenced material: CD8+ T cells from PBMCs. The receptors were gathered from a human donor with multiple sclerosis.

The sample holds one count of this clonotype. V usage is TRBV4-3 and J usage is TRBJ1-1, with 9 bases aligning to TRBD1. Looked up from germline, CDR1 is LGHNA and CDR2 is YSLEER. This CDR3 spans 16 amino acids. J gave up 5 bases and V 4 bases, and 11 bases lay outside the gene matches. Here the CDR3 reads CASSPTQGQGRTEAFF. In DNA form, the CDR3 reads TGCGCCAGCAGCCCCACGCAAGGACAGGGGAGGACTGAAGCTTTCTTT.

The chain joins TRBV6-1 to TRBJ2-4; D is ambiguous. The CDR3 is made up of 18 amino acids. Germline CDR1 and CDR2: MNHNS and SASEGT. Deletions cut 8 bases from V and 0 bases from J, with 23 bases between. CDR3 coding DNA: TGTGCCAGCGGTCCTTTACTTGGGCAGGTCATAGCCAAAAACATTCAGTACTTC. Its translation is CASGPLLGQVIAKNIQYF.

The chain carries TRBV20-1 and TRBJ2-1; tentative D call: TRBD1 (6 bases). Looked up from germline, CDR1 is DFQATT and CDR2 is SNEGSKA (reference sequence). This CDR3 contains 15 residues. Trimming removed 0 bases from V and 2 bases from J, with 11 bases in between. The CDR3 region has the DNA TGCAGTGCTAGAGATGACAGGTACCCCTACAATGAGCAGTTCTTC. Residues: CSARDDRYPYNEQFF.

This clonotype was detected a few times. The chain carries TRBV20-1 and TRBJ2-1; no clear D gene. With 2 bases removed from V and 2 bases from J, the gap between germline ends came to 7 bases. Germline V gives CDR1 DFQATT, CDR2 SNEGSKA (reference sequence). The CDR3 sequence is 13 residues long. The CDR3 here is CSARTVTYNEQFF. As DNA, the CDR3 is TGCAGTGCTAGAACAGTAACCTACAATGAGCAGTTCTTC.

V and J are TRBV12-3 or TRBV12-4 and TRBJ1-1, with D tentatively TRBD1 (5 bases). V lost 6 bases to trimming and J lost 2 bases, with 13 bases between them. The CDR3 runs 14 residues. DNA for the CDR3: TGTGCCAGCAGACTCGGACAACCTAACACTGAAGCTTTCTTT. Protein: CASRLGQPNTEAFF.

This clonotype was counted a single time. The chain links TRBV12-3 or TRBV12-4 to TRBJ2-1; 7 positions agree with TRBD2. The length of the CDR3 is 16 residues. With V trimmed by 7 bases and J by 7 bases, 16 bases remained unmatched. In DNA, the CDR3 is TGTGCCAGCAACTCGGGGGAACTAGCGAGATTGAATGAGCAGTTCTTC. This sequence encodes CASNSGELARLNEQFF.

The chain links TRBV19 to TRBJ2-1; 7 nucleotides match TRBD2. In germline, CDR1 is LNHDA, CDR2 SQIVND (reference sequence). The junction had 0 bases not matched to a gene; V was cut back by 0 bases and J by 4 bases. The CDR3 runs 14 residues. This CDR3 reads CASSIEGGYNEQFF. The DNA for the CDR3 is TGTGCCAGTAGTATAGAGGGAGGGTACAATGAGCAGTTCTTC.

This clonotype showed up just a few times. The rearrangement uses TRBV27 and TRBJ2-7; TRBD1 matches at 7 bases. Germline assignment: CDR1 MNHEY and CDR2 SMNVEV (reference sequence). This CDR3 has 14 residues. Trimming removed 2 bases from V and 3 bases from J; junction bases left unmatched: 4. CDR3: CASSLGPGGYEQYF. CDR3 DNA sequence: TGTGCCAGCAGTTTAGGGCCAGGGGGCTACGAGCAGTACTTC.

This sequence joins TRBV4-3 and TRBJ2-7, with D uncertain. V was cut by 1 base and J by 11 bases, with 21 bases left in between. CDR1 and CDR2 (germline): LGHNA, YSLEER. The CDR3 spans 15 residues. In nucleotides, the CDR3 is TGCGCCAGCAGCCAAGGAAGATTCGAGCAACGATTAAAGTACTTC. It is translated as CASSQGRFEQRLKYF.

The chain carries TRBV30 and TRBJ2-3; 7 bases agree with TRBD1. After removal of 5 bases from V and 4 bases from J, the junction contained 6 bases not matched to a gene. The CDR3 is 13 residues long. Per germline, CDR1 GTSNPN and CDR2 SVGIG (reference sequence). In nucleotides, the CDR3 is TGTGCCTGGGCCGGGACAGTCCCAGATACGCAGTATTTT. This translates into CAWAGTVPDTQYF. Full variable domain (missing parts from reference TRBV30 and TRBJ2-3): SQTIHQWPATLVQPVGSPLSLECTVEGTSNPNLYWYRQAAGRGLQLLFYSVGIGQISSEVPQNLSASRPQDRQFILSSKKLLLSDSGFYLCAWAGTVPDTQYFGPGTRLTVL.

This clonotype was detected only once. The rearrangement uses TRBV29-1 and TRBJ2-1; D gene uncertain. CDR3 length: 14 amino acids. The germline V and J ends were trimmed by 3 bases and 0 bases, with 9 bases remaining between them. Germline V gene data show CDR1 as SQVTM and CDR2 as ANQGSEA. The chain's CDR3 is CSVDHPSSYNEQFF. The CDR3 DNA reads TGCAGCGTTGATCATCCGAGCTCCTACAATGAGCAGTTCTTC.

The gene calls are TRBV12-5 and TRBJ2-1; maybe TRBD2 (5 bases). V lost 3 bases to trimming and J lost 7 bases, with 10 bases between them. Germline V gene lookup returns CDR1 LGHNT and CDR2 FRNRAP. CDR3 length: 13 residues. CDR3 DNA: TGTGCTAGTGGTTTCGAGGGCCTGAATGAGCAGTTCTTC. This translates into CASGFEGLNEQFF.

The V and J genes are TRBV20-1 and TRBJ2-1; 7 bases fit TRBD2. This CDR3 is built from 13 residues. Looked up from germline, CDR1 is DFQATT and CDR2 is SNEGSKA (reference sequence). V shed 5 bases, J shed 4 bases, and the junction held 5 bases outside the gene matches. CDR3 region: CSALIAGYNEQFF. CDR3 nucleotide sequence: TGCAGTGCTCTTATAGCGGGTTACAATGAGCAGTTCTTC.

The chain carries TRBV29-1 and TRBJ2-5; 11 nucleotides align to TRBD2. V lost 1 base and J lost 4; bases outside the gene matches: 11. The CDR3 runs to 17 residues. From germline, CDR1 is SQVTM and CDR2 ANQGSEA. The CDR3 DNA sequence: TGCAGCGTTGAAGGGGGTAGCGGGAGGGCTACGAGAGAGACCCAGTACTTC. Encoded protein: CSVEGGSGRATRETQYF. The whole variable domain, remainder taken from reference TRBV29-1 and TRBJ2-5, is SAVISQKPSRDICQRGTSLTIQCQVDSQVTMMFWYRQQPGQSLTLIATANQGSEATYESGFVIDKFPISRPNLTFSTLTVSNMSPEDSSIYLCSVEGGSGRATRETQYFGPGTRLLVL.

V usage is TRBV28 and J usage is TRBJ1-5; 7 bases agree with TRBD1. The germline gives CDR1 MDHEN, CDR2 SYDVKM. The CDR3 runs 14 residues. The junction had 8 bases not matched to a gene; V was cut back by 5 bases and J by 7 bases. CDR3 sequence: CASSQGGWDQPQHF. In DNA, the CDR3 is TGTGCCAGCAGTCAGGGGGGATGGGACCAGCCCCAGCATTTT.

This chain uses TRBV29-1 with TRBJ2-5, with 12 bases lining up with TRBD2. CDR1 is SQVTM, CDR2 ANQGSEA, per germline. This CDR3 comprises 14 residues. Unmatched junction bases numbered 12, after V lost 7 bases and J lost 9 bases. The CDR3: CSAVPSGRAWSQYF. The CDR3 DNA reads TGCAGCGCGGTCCCTAGCGGGAGGGCTTGGTCCCAGTACTTC.

The chain uses TRBV11-3 and TRBJ2-7, with 7 bases identical to TRBD2. Germline assignment: CDR1 SGHNT and CDR2 YENEEA. This CDR3 comprises 14 residues. V lost 5 bases, J lost 2 bases, and 6 bases stayed unmatched. The CDR3 spells CASSDRDYPYEQYF. The CDR3 bases are TGTGCCAGCAGCGACCGGGACTACCCCTACGAGCAGTACTTC.

The V gene is TRBV2, the J gene TRBJ2-7; a possible D gene is TRBD1 (5 bases). Trimming stripped 4 bases from V and 3 bases from J, with 7 bases between. The CDR3 runs 12 residues. CDR1 is SNHLY and CDR2 is FYNNEI in the germline V gene. The CDR3: CASSAGYYEQYF. DNA of the CDR3: TGTGCCAGCAGTGCAGGGTACTACGAGCAGTACTTC.

The genes are TRBV24-1 and TRBJ2-1; 10 bases fit TRBD1. The V segment lost 9 bases and the J segment 7 bases; nucleotides outside the gene matches: 5. This CDR3 has 13 amino acids. Germline V gene data show CDR1 as KGHDR and CDR2 as SFDVKD. In DNA form, the CDR3 reads TGTGCCACCCGACAGGGGGCGAATAATGAGCAGTTCTTC. Its protein is CATRQGANNEQFF.

The V call is TRBV11-2, the J call TRBJ2-2; the D is unclear. The V end was cut by 4 bases, the J end by 6 bases, with 9 bases between. From germline, CDR1 is SGHAT and CDR2 FQNNGV. The CDR3 contains 13 residues. CDR3 nucleotides: TGTGCCAGCAGCTCCCGGTGGGCCGGGGAGCTGTTTTTT. Its translation: CASSSRWAGELFF.

The chain recombines TRBV7-8 with TRBJ1-3; 8 nucleotides align to TRBD1. Germline loops: CDR1 SGHVS, CDR2 FQNEAQ. V was clipped by 1 base and J by 4 bases; unmatched bases: 6. This CDR3 spans 16 amino acids. The CDR3 coding sequence is TGTGCCAGCAGCTTAGAGGGACAGGCCTGGGGAAACACCATATATTTT. Its protein product is CASSLEGQAWGNTIYF.

The V gene is TRBV19, the J gene TRBJ2-7; 13 bases fit TRBD2. Losses at the gene ends were 4 bases for V and 2 bases for J; bases not matched to a gene: 8. The germline gives CDR1 LNHDA, CDR2 SQIVND (reference sequence). CDR3 length: 17 residues. Here the CDR3 reads CASSTGTSGTAPYEQYF. The CDR3 DNA reads as TGTGCCAGTAGTACCGGGACTAGCGGGACGGCTCCCTACGAGCAGTACTTC.

The chain links TRBV7-9 to TRBJ2-7, with D hard to call. The CDR3 has 12 amino acids. Per germline, CDR1 SEHNR and CDR2 FQNEAQ (reference sequence). Trimming took off 5 bases at V and 2 bases at J, with 7 bases between the two ends. CDR3 nucleotides: TGTGCCAGCAGCGGGAACCCCTACGAGCAGTACTTC. Encoded protein: CASSGNPYEQYF.

The chain employs TRBV6-2 or TRBV6-3 and TRBJ1-5; D is unresolved. The V gene lost 2 bases and the J gene lost 2 bases, with 10 bases spanning the gap. The germline gives CDR1 MNHEY, CDR2 SVGEGT. The CDR3 totals 15 residues. The DNA of the CDR3 is TGTGCCAGCAGTTACGACGAGGCGGGCAATCAGCCCCAGCATTTT. Amino acids: CASSYDEAGNQPQHF.

The chain couples TRBV4-3 to TRBJ1-2; D unresolved. The germline CDR1 and CDR2 sequences are LGHNA and YSLEER. The CDR3 loop spans 14 amino acids. Trimming removed 0 bases from V and 7 bases from J, with 12 bases in between. CDR3 nucleotide sequence: TGCGCCAGCAGCCAAGATATAGGGTGGTTTGGCTACACCTTC. It codes for CASSQDIGWFGYTF.